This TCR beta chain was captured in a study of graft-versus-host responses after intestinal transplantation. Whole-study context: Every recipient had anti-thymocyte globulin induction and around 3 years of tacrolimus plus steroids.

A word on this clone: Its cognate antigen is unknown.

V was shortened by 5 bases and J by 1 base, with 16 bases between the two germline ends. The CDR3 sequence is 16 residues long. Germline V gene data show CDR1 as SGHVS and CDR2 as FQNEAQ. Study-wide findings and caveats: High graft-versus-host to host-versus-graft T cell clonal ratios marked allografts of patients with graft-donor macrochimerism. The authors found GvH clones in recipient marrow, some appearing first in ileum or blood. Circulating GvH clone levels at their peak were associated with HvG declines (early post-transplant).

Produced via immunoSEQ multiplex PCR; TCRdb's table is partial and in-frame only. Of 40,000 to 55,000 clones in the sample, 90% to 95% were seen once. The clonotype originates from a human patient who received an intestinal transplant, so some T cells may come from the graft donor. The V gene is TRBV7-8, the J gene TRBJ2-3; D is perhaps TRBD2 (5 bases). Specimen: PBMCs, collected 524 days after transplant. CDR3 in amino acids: CASSPGLGAGTDTQYF. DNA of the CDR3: TGTGCCAGCAGCCCCGGACTTGGAGCCGGCACAGATACGCAGTATTTT.